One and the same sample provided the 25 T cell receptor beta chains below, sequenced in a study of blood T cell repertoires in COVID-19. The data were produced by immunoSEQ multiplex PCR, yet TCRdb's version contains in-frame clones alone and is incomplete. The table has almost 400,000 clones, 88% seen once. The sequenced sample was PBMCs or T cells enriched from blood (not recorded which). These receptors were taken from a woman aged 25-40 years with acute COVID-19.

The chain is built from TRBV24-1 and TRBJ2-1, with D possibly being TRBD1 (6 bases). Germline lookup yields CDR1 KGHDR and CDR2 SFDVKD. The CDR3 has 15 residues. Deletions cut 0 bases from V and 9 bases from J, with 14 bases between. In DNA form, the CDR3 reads TGTGCCACCAGTGATTTGACACAGGGCGGCCGTGAGCAGTTCTTC. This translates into CATSDLTQGGREQFF.

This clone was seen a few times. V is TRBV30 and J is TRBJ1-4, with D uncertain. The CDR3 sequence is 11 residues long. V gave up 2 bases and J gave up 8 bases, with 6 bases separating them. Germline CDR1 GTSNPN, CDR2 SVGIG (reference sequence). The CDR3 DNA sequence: TGTGCCTGGAGTTCGGGGGAAAAACTGTTTTTT. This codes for CAWSSGEKLFF.

CDR3 in DNA: TGTGCCTGGAGTGTCGACAGGGGGCCCAATCAGCCCCAGCATTTT. Translation: CAWSVDRGPNQPQHF. The chain carries TRBV30 and TRBJ1-5, with TRBD1 matching over 10 bases. Germline V gene sequence: CDR1 GTSNPN, CDR2 SVGIG (reference sequence). The CDR3 consists of 15 residues. Trimming removed 0 bases from V and 3 bases from J; junction bases left unmatched: 2. The entire variable domain, with the rest obtained from reference TRBV30 and TRBJ1-5, is as follows: SQTIHQWPATLVQPVGSPLSLECTVEGTSNPNLYWYRQAAGRGLQLLFYSVGIGQISSEVPQNLSASRPQDRQFILSSKKLLLSDSGFYLCAWSVDRGPNQPQHFGDGTRLSIL.

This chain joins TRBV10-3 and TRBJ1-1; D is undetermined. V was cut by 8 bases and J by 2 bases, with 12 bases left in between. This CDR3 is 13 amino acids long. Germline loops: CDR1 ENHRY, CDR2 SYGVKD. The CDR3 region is CAIGSQENTEAFF. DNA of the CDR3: TGTGCCATCGGTTCTCAGGAAAACACTGAAGCTTTCTTT.

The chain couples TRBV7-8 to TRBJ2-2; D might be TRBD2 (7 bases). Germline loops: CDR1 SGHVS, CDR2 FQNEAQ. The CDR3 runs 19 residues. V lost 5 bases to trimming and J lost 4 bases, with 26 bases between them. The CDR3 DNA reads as TGTGCCAGCAGCCGCACGAGGCGGGGGCCCAATCTCGGCACCGGGGAGCTGTTTTTT. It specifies CASSRTRRGPNLGTGELFF. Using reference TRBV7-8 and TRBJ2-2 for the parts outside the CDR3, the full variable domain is GAGVSQSPRYKVAKRGQDVALRCDPISGHVSLFWYQQALGQGPEFLTYFQNEAQLDKSGLPSDRFFAERPEGSVSTLKIQRTQQEDSAVYLCASSRTRRGPNLGTGELFFGEGSRLTVL.

CDR3 nucleotides: TGTGCCAGTAGTGTGGGGACAGCCCATCGTTCACCCCTCCACTTT. This sequence encodes CASSVGTAHRSPLHF. This chain joins TRBV19 and TRBJ1-6; 7 nucleotides agree with TRBD1. The CDR3 length is 15 residues. The ends lost 5 bases at V and 9 bases at J; junction bases unmatched: 10. CDR1 and CDR2 (germline): LNHDA, SQIVND (reference sequence).

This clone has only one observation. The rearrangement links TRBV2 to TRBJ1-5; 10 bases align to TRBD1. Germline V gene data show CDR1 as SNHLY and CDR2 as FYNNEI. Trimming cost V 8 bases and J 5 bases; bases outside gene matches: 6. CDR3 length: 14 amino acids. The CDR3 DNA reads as TGTGCCAGCTCGGGGACAGGGGTTTATCAGCCCCAGCATTTT. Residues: CASSGTGVYQPQHF.

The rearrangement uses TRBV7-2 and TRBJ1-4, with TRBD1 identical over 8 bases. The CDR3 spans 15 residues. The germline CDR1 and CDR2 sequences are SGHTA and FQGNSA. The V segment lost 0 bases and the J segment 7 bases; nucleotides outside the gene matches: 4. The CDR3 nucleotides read TGTGCCAGCAGCTTAGCCTGGACAGGGTTTGAAAAACTGTTTTTT. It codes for CASSLAWTGFEKLFF.

This CDR3 reads CASSKTANNQPQHF. The CDR3 region has the DNA TGTGCCAGCAGTAAGACAGCGAACAATCAGCCCCAGCATTTT. The chain has TRBV6-5 and TRBJ1-5; D might be TRBD1 (5 bases). The CDR3 is 14 amino acids. The V and J ends lost 5 bases and 3 bases respectively, with 11 bases between them. CDR1 is MNHEY, CDR2 SVGAGI, per germline.

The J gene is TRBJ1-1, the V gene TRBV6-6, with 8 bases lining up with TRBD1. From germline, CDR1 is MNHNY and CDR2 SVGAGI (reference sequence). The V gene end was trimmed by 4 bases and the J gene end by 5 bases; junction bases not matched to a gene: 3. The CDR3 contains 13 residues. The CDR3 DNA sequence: TGTGCCAGCAGTTGGACAGGGAAGACTGAAGCTTTCTTT. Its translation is CASSWTGKTEAFF.

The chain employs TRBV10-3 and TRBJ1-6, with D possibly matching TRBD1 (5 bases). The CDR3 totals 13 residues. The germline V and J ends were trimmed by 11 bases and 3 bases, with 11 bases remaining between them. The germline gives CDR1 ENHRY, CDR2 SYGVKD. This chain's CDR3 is CASRQHYNSPLHF. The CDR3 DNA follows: TGTGCCTCCAGACAGCACTATAATTCACCCCTCCACTTT.

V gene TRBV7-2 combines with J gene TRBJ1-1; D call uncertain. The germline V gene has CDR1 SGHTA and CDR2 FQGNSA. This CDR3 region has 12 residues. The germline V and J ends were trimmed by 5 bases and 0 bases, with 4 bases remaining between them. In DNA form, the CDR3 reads TGTGCCAGCAGCAGAGTGAACACTGAAGCTTTCTTT. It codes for CASSRVNTEAFF.

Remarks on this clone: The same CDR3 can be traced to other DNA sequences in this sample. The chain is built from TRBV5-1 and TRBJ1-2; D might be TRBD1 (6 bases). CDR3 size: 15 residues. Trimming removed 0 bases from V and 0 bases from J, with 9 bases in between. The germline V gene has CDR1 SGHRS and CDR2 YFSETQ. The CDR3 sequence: CASSLGSGANYGYTF. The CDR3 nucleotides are TGCGCCAGCAGCTTGGGGTCAGGGGCTAACTATGGCTACACCTTC.

The CDR3 nucleotides read TGTGCCATCAGTCGTGACAGGGGTCAGCCCCAGCATTTT. It encodes CAISRDRGQPQHF. This chain links TRBV10-3 with TRBJ1-5; 8 bases align to TRBD1. The V gene's germline CDR1 is ENHRY and CDR2 SYGVKD. The CDR3 sequence is 13 residues long. The V segment lost 5 bases and the J segment 6 bases; nucleotides outside the gene matches: 3.

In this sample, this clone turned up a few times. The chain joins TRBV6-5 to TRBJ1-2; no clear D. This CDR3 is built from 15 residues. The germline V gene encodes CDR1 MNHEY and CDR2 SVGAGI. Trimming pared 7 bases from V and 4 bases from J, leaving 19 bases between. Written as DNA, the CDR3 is TGTGCCAGCACCCCTAGCCCCCGGGGAGCCTATGGCTACACCTTC. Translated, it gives CASTPSPRGAYGYTF.

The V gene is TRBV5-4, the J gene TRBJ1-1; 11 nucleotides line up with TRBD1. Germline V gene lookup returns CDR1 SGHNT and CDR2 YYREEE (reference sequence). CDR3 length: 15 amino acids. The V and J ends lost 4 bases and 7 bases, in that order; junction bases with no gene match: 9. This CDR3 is CASSEDRGLLVEAFF. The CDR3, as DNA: TGTGCCAGCAGCGAGGACAGGGGGCTCCTCGTTGAAGCTTTCTTT.

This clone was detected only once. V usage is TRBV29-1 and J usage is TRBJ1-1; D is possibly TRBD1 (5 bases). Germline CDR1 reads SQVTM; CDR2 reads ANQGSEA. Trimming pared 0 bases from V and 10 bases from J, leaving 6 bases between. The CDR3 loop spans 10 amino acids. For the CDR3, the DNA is TGCAGCGTTGAAGAGGGGGGAGCTTTCTTT. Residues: CSVEEGGAFF.

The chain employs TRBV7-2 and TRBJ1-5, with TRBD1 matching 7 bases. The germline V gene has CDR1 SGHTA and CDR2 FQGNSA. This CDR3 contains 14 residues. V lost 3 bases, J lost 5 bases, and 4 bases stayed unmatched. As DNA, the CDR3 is TGTGCCAGCAGCTTGACAGGGATTTATCAGCCCCAGCATTTT. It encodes CASSLTGIYQPQHF.

The chain's CDR3 is CASSLGVPGGFYGYTF. CDR3 sequence (DNA): TGTGCCAGCAGCTTAGGGGTCCCGGGGGGATTCTATGGCTACACCTTC. The chain joins TRBV7-8 to TRBJ1-2, with D possibly TRBD1 on 5 matching bases. This CDR3 region has 16 residues. Germline V gene lookup returns CDR1 SGHVS and CDR2 FQNEAQ. V gave up 1 base and J gave up 4 bases, with 16 bases separating them.

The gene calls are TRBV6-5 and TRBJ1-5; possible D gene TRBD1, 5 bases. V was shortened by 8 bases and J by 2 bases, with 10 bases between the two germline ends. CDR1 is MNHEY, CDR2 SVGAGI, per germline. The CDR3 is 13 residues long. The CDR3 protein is CASGGEGNQPQHF. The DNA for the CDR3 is TGTGCCAGCGGGGGGGAGGGCAATCAGCCCCAGCATTTT.

The DNA for the CDR3 is TGTGCCAGTACAGGGGGCAAAGAGACCCAGTACTTC. It is translated as CASTGGKETQYF. The gene calls are TRBV12-3 or TRBV12-4 and TRBJ2-5; 9 bases map to TRBD1. J gave up 3 bases and V 9 bases, and 2 bases lay outside the gene matches. This CDR3 comprises 12 residues.

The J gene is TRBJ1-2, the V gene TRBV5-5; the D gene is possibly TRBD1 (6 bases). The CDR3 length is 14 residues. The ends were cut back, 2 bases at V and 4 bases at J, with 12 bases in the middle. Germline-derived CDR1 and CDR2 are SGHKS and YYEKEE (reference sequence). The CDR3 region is CASSLAGGSYGYTF. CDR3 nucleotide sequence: TGTGCCAGCAGCTTAGCGGGGGGCAGCTATGGCTACACCTTC.

As DNA, the CDR3 is TGTGCCAGCAGTGAAGAAGGGGGCCCAGCGGGGGGCCTTACCTACGAGCAGTACTTC. Its protein is CASSEEGGPAGGLTYEQYF. This chain links TRBV2 with TRBJ2-7; 9 bases are a match to TRBD2. Trimming took 1 base from V and 2 from J; bases not matched to a gene: 15. Germline CDR1 SNHLY, CDR2 FYNNEI. This CDR3 has 19 residues.

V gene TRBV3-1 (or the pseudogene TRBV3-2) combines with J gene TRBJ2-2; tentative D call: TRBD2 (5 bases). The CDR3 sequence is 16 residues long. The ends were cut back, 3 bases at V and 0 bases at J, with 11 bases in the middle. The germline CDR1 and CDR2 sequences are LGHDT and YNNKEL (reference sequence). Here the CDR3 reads CASSQKEDSNTGELFF. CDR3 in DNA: TGTGCCAGCAGCCAGAAAGAGGACTCGAACACCGGGGAGCTGTTTTTT.

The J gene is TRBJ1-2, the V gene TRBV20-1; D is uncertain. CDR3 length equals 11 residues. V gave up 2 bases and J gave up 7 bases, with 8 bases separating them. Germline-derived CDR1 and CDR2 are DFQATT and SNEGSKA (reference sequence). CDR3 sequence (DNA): TGCAGTGCTAGACTACCGGGTGGCTACACCTTC. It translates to CSARLPGGYTF.